The entry that follows covers one T cell receptor (beta chain) sequence. Germline lookup yields CDR1 SNHLY and CDR2 FYNNEI. Trimming shortened V by 4 bases and J by 6 bases, and 9 bases separated the two germline ends. The CDR3 covers 13 residues. The data belong to a study of blood T cell repertoires in COVID-19. Study context: COVID-19 samples, acute and convalescent, were from the United States, Italy and Spain. T cells, B-cell-depleted T cells, or PBMCs provided the cDNA or gDNA that served as material.

Authors' processing steps: Reference gene primer amplification gave nucleated cell count estimates. Generated by immunoSEQ multiplex PCR, the TCRdb table keeps only in-frame clones and is missing some. V and J calls and clone size are as listed in that table; D and trimming were resolved from the DNA. In the table there are some 230,000 clones, roughly 85% of which are singletons. The sequencing input was peripheral blood. The V and J genes are TRBV2 and TRBJ1-4; no definite D call. This TCR was recovered from a man in his forties with acute or convalescent COVID-19. The CDR3 sequence is CASSGGVYEKLFF. The CDR3 nucleotides are TGTGCCAGCAGTGGCGGGGTGTATGAAAAACTGTTTTTT.